This TCR beta chain derives from a study of blood T cell repertoires in COVID-19. Study-level background: The study drew acute and convalescent COVID-19 samples from the United States, Italy and Spain. Sources were T cells, B-cell-depleted T cells, or PBMCs; the material itself was cDNA or gDNA.

Germline CDR1 MNHEY, CDR2 SVGAGI. This CDR3 contains 15 residues. V lost 5 bases, J lost 4 bases, and 15 bases lay in between. Authors' data handling: Nucleated cell number was recorded as an estimate derived from reference gene primer amplification. The assay was immunoSEQ multiplex PCR, and TCRdb's table has in-frame clones only and misses some. The V and J calls and clone size were taken over from that table, and D and trimming were inferred from the DNA. The sample shows tens of thousands of clones, approximately 86% of them seen only once. This clone came up many times. The source is a woman aged 60 to 75 with acute or convalescent COVID-19. V gene TRBV6-5 combines with J gene TRBJ1-3, with D maybe TRBD1 (6 bases). The sample comprised peripheral blood. CDR3 sequence reads: CASSPQGIEGNTIYF. DNA for the CDR3: TGTGCCAGCAGTCCACAGGGAATTGAGGGAAACACCATATATTTT.